The 17 T cell receptor beta chains listed next were all sequenced from one sample in a study of T cell responses to AZD1222 COVID-19 vaccine (dated by TCRdb to the early 2020s). Library preparation employed the immunoSEQ multiplex PCR assay. What TCRdb holds here is the immuneACCESS table cut down to in-frame rearrangements. Part of the clones is not present; checked against another copy, under half of the missing clones reflect an unresolved V gene, and the others are unexplained. Across this sample there are over 110,000 clones, with roughly 92% seen only once. Jointly, the top ten make up about 9.4% of the sample. The time point tag for this specimen amounts to: about 28 days (+/-7) after the second vaccine dose. Sequencing used peripheral blood, obtained 28 days after the second AZD1222 dose. Source of these receptors: an adult who received the AZD1222 COVID-19 vaccine.

V is TRBV24-1 and J is TRBJ2-3; the D is unclear. CDR3 size: 14 residues. In germline, CDR1 is KGHDR, CDR2 SFDVKD. V was pared by 3 bases and J by 2 bases, with 8 bases between. Here the CDR3 DNA reads TGTGCCACCAGTGATGAGGTCAACACAGATACGCAGTATTTT. It encodes CATSDEVNTDTQYF.

V gene TRBV27 combines with J gene TRBJ1-4; 9 nucleotides align to TRBD1. The CDR3 sequence is 14 residues long. Looked up from germline, CDR1 is MNHEY and CDR2 is SMNVEV (reference sequence). The V segment lost 6 bases and the J segment 5 bases; nucleotides outside the gene matches: 4. CDR3 loop: CASSRDRANEKLFF. CDR3 nucleotide sequence: TGTGCCAGCAGCCGGGACAGGGCGAATGAAAAACTGTTTTTT.

This rearrangement joins TRBV5-6 to TRBJ2-2; D call uncertain. CDR1 and CDR2 from the germline V gene are SGHDT and YYEEEE. The CDR3 is made up of 14 amino acids. Trimming shortened V by 0 bases and J by 4 bases, and 7 bases separated the two germline ends. The CDR3, as DNA: TGTGCCAGCAGCTTGGTCCCTAGCACCGGGGAGCTGTTTTTT. Translating it yields CASSLVPSTGELFF.

The gene calls are TRBV12-3 or TRBV12-4 and TRBJ1-3; possible D gene TRBD1, 5 bases. With 1 base removed from V and 9 bases from J, the gap between germline ends came to 7 bases. The CDR3 extends over 12 amino acids. CDR3 protein: CASSLEGSTIYF. The CDR3 bases are TGTGCCAGCAGTTTAGAGGGGAGCACCATATATTTT.

This clone was observed a single time. Being one base from a much bigger clone, this may be a read error. The J gene is TRBJ2-6, the V gene TRBV4-3, with TRBD1 as a possible D gene (6 bases). The CDR3 length is 16 residues. Per the germline V gene, CDR1 is LGHNA and CDR2 is YSLEER. The CDR3 sequence: CVSSQEGVSGANVLTF. The CDR3 coding sequence is TGCGTCAGCAGCCAAGAGGGGGTGTCTGGGGCCAACGTCCTGACTTTC.

The rearrangement joins TRBV3-1 (or the pseudogene TRBV3-2) to TRBJ1-2; maybe TRBD1 (5 bases). The V end lost 2 bases, the J end lost 7 bases, and 11 bases lay between the germline ends. The CDR3 runs to 13 residues. Germline assignment: CDR1 LGHDT and CDR2 YNNKEL (reference sequence). CDR3 region: CASSQPGYLGYTF. CDR3 sequence (DNA): TGTGCCAGCAGCCAACCAGGGTACCTTGGCTACACCTTC.

The chain combines TRBV5-4 with TRBJ1-6; 7 nucleotides agree with TRBD1. The CDR3 runs 16 residues. Germline V gene data show CDR1 as SGHNT and CDR2 as YYREEE (reference sequence). With V trimmed by 1 base and J by 9 bases, 10 bases remained unmatched. The DNA of the CDR3 is TGTGCCAGCAGCTTGAAGGGGGCCGGGCCCGGTTCACCCCTCCACTTT. Translation: CASSLKGAGPGSPLHF.

The CDR3 DNA reads TGTGCCAGCAGCTTGGGAACAGGGGCATATAGCAATCAGCCCCAGCATTTT. Translation gives CASSLGTGAYSNQPQHF. The chain links TRBV5-8 to TRBJ1-5; 7 bases match TRBD1. This CDR3 region has 17 residues. Losses at the gene ends were 0 bases for V and 0 bases for J; bases not matched to a gene: 6. CDR1 is SGHTS and CDR2 is YDEGEE in the germline V gene.

The chain recombines TRBV6-6 with TRBJ1-3; no clear D. Germline V gives CDR1 MNHNY, CDR2 SVGAGI (reference sequence). With 6 bases removed from V and 0 bases from J, the gap between germline ends came to 6 bases. The CDR3 is made up of 13 amino acids. The CDR3 nucleotides read TGTGCCAGCAGACAGTTCTCTGGAAACACCATATATTTT. Encoded protein: CASRQFSGNTIYF.

The sample holds one count of this clone. This chain connects TRBV7-9 to TRBJ2-1; no clear D gene. V was trimmed by 2 bases and J by 6 bases, leaving 2 bases between them. The CDR3 contains 11 residues. Looked up from germline, CDR1 is SEHNR and CDR2 is FQNEAQ (reference sequence). The CDR3 here is CASSLINEQFF. The CDR3 nucleotides are TGTGCCAGCAGCTTAATCAATGAGCAGTTCTTC.

The chain joins TRBV5-1 to TRBJ1-4; 10 bases line up with TRBD1. Germline-derived CDR1 and CDR2 are SGHRS and YFSETQ. The ends lost 4 bases at V and 8 bases at J; junction bases unmatched: 5. This CDR3 region has 14 residues. CDR3 region: CASSERQGAEKLFF. The CDR3 DNA sequence: TGCGCCAGCAGCGAGCGACAGGGGGCGGAAAAACTGTTTTTT. The full variable domain, in which reference TRBV5-1 and TRBJ1-4 provide the parts outside the CDR3, is KAGVTQTPRYLIKTRGQQVTLSCSPISGHRSVSWYQQTPGQGLQFLFEYFSETQRNKGNFPGRFSGRQFSNSRSEMNVSTLELGDSALYLCASSERQGAEKLFFGSGTQLSVL.

Only one count was recorded for this clone. This chain uses TRBV6-6 with TRBJ1-6, with D possibly TRBD1 on 6 matching bases. Germline V CDR1 and CDR2: MNHNY, SVGAGI (reference sequence). The CDR3 sequence is 22 residues long. V was cut by 5 bases and J by 0 bases, with 29 bases left in between. CDR3 sequence: CASSLWSLGGRPSSSYNSPLHF. The CDR3 DNA follows: TGTGCCAGCAGTCTTTGGTCCCTGGGGGGGCGGCCCTCGAGCTCCTATAATTCACCCCTCCACTTT.

V and J are TRBV5-4 and TRBJ1-2; weak D call: TRBD1 (5 bases). CDR3 length: 15 amino acids. The germline CDR1 and CDR2 sequences are SGHNT and YYREEE (reference sequence). The germline V and J ends were trimmed by 3 bases and 5 bases, with 17 bases remaining between them. CDR3 amino acids: CASSWASSTAYGYTF. Written as DNA, the CDR3 is TGTGCCAGCAGCTGGGCGAGTTCGACAGCTTATGGCTACACCTTC.

The chain is built from TRBV28 and TRBJ1-6, with TRBD1 identical over 9 bases. The CDR3 covers 21 residues. The V and J ends lost 4 bases and 5 bases, in that order; junction bases with no gene match: 21. The germline V gene has CDR1 MDHEN and CDR2 SYDVKM. CDR3 sequence reads: CASSYLNFGTGIGLHNSPLHF. For the CDR3, the DNA is TGTGCCAGCAGTTACCTGAACTTCGGGACAGGGATTGGATTACATAATTCACCCCTCCACTTT.

V is TRBV4-1 and J is TRBJ2-2; D may be TRBD2 (5 bases). The CDR3 is 17 amino acids. The V end lost 6 bases, the J end lost 5 bases, and 22 bases lay between the germline ends. CDR1 and CDR2 from the germline V gene are MGHRA and YSYEKL. Here the CDR3 DNA reads TGCGCCAGCAGTCTCAAGTTTGTGGGAGAAGTTACCGGGGAGCTGTTTTTT. This codes for CASSLKFVGEVTGELFF.

This clone was detected a few times. The chain employs TRBV9 and TRBJ2-3; 9 bases line up with TRBD1. CDR1 SGDLS and CDR2 YYNGEE come from the germline V gene. CDR3 length: 14 amino acids. Trimming removed 3 bases from V and 5 bases from J; junction bases left unmatched: 4. CDR3 amino acids: CASSESTGGDTQYF. The CDR3 nucleotides read TGTGCCAGCAGCGAATCGACAGGGGGAGATACGCAGTATTTT.

The gene calls are TRBV29-1 and TRBJ2-4; D may be TRBD1 or TRBD2 (5 bases each). V lost 2 bases, J lost 15 bases, and 14 bases lay in between. In germline, CDR1 is SQVTM, CDR2 ANQGSEA. The CDR3 loop spans 11 amino acids. The CDR3 nucleotides are TGCAGCGTTGAAAGCGCAGGGAGAGGGTACTTC. It codes for CSVESAGRGYF.